This T cell receptor (beta chain) was retrieved from a study of cytomegalovirus exposure and HLA in healthy donors. The V gene's germline CDR1 is SGHTA and CDR2 FQGNSA. With 6 bases removed from V and 7 bases from J, the gap between germline ends came to 9 bases. CDR3 length equals 11 residues. In the PCR, 60 Vbeta and 13 Jbeta primers were used. Only in-frame clones appear in the TCRdb table, and some are missing; sequencing was by immunoSEQ multiplex PCR. The data contain about 78,000 clones, about three quarters of them singletons. This chain connects TRBV7-2 to TRBJ1-2; D possibly corresponds to TRBD1 (5 bases). This clonotype was obtained from a woman aged 40 to 50 in good health and CMV-seropositive. The sample consisted of PBMCs. CDR3 coding DNA: TGTGCCAGCAGTGTGGGGGGTGGCTACACCTTC. Encoded protein: CASSVGGGYTF.